This TCR beta chain was found in a study of spatial heterogeneity in lung cancer. The study's findings and limits: Blood carried ubiquitous expanded tumor TCRs more at resection than follow-up.

This clonotype showed up many times. No antigen is known for it. The V gene end was trimmed by 1 base and the J gene end by 12 bases; junction bases not matched to a gene: 3. The CDR3 runs 14 residues. CDR1 and CDR2 from the germline V gene are KGHDR and SFDVKD. Sample time point: sample taken at primary tumor resection. Samples were obtained from approximately 72 donors, all untreated early-stage non-small cell lung cancer patients. Sequencing covered unsorted whole RNA taken from tumor, nontumor lung or frozen PBMC. A distinct unique molecular identifier was carried by each TCR cDNA molecule. A single record per CDR3 protein comes from TCRdb applying MiXCR to the 5' RACE reads. The sample holds around 63,000 distinct CDR3 sequences; about 5.9% are singletons and the top ten take about 15%.

The sample here was PBMCs, taken at surgery. The chain is built from TRBV24-1 and TRBJ1-5; 12 bases line up with TRBD1. This TCR derives from a female donor with early-stage non-small cell lung cancer. The CDR3 DNA follows: TGTGCCACCAGTGATTTTGGGACAGGGGGCGGCCAGCATTTT. Protein sequence: CATSDFGTGGGQHF.